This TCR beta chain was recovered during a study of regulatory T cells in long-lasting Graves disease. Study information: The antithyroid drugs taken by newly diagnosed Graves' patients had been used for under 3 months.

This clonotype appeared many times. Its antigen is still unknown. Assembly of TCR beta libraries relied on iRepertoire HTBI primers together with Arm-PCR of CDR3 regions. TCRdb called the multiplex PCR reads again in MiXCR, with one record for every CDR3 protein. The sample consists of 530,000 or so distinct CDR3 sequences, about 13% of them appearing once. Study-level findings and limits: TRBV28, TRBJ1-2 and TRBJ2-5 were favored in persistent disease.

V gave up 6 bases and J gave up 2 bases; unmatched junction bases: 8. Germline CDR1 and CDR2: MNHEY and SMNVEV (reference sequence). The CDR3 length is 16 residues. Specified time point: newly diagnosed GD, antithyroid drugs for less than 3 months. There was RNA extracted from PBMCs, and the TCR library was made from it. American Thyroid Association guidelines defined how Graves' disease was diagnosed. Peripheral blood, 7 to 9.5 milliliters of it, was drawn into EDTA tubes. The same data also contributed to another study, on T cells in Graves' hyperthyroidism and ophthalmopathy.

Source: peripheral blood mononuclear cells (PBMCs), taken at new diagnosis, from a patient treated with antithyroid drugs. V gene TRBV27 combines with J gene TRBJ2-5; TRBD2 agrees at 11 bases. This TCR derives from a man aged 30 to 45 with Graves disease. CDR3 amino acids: CASRPGTSGPQETQYF. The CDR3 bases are TGTGCCAGCAGGCCGGGGACTAGCGGACCACAAGAGACCCAGTACTTC.